Included here is one T cell receptor beta chain sequence, with context. These data come from a study of blood T cell repertoires in COVID-19. Germline V lookup: CDR1 PRHDT, CDR2 FYEKMQ (reference sequence). There are 15 residues in the CDR3. Trimming left V 6 bases short and J 3 bases short, with 12 bases between. Only in-frame clones appear in the TCRdb table, and some are missing; sequencing was by immunoSEQ multiplex PCR. Seen here are about 180,000 clones, 87% observed once, and the top ten hold just under 2.5%. What was sequenced was peripheral blood. The gene calls are TRBV13 and TRBJ2-6, with D possibly matching TRBD1 (5 bases). This clonotype was sampled from a man aged 40-49 years with active or convalescent COVID-19. CDR3 loop: CASRAQGFGANVLTF. The CDR3 DNA is TGTGCCAGCAGAGCGCAGGGTTTTGGGGCCAACGTCCTGACTTTC.